A single sample is the source of the 31 T cell receptor beta chains below, sequenced in a study of T cells in Graves' hyperthyroidism and ophthalmopathy. What was amplified from RNA transcripts were TCR beta CDR3 regions. When the TCR CDR3 underwent first-round RT-PCR, the HTBI primer set was used. TCRdb fed the multiplex PCR reads into MiXCR, producing one record per CDR3 protein. The table shows around 520,000 distinct CDR3 sequences, with around 15% occurring only once. What was sequenced was blood. Receptor source: a woman between 35 and 50 years old with Graves' hyperthyroidism.

This clonotype occurred a few times. The chain carries TRBV19 and TRBJ2-3; D possibly uses TRBD1 or TRBD2 (6 bases each). Trimming removed 5 bases at V and 4 bases at J, with 16 bases between. Germline lookup yields CDR1 LNHDA and CDR2 SQIVND (reference sequence). This CDR3 has 15 amino acids. CDR3 region: CASSGGTILADTQYF. The CDR3 DNA reads as TGTGCCAGTAGTGGAGGGACAATCCTCGCAGATACGCAGTATTTT. The entire variable domain, with the rest obtained from reference TRBV19 and TRBJ2-3, is as follows: DGGITQSPKYLFRKEGQNVTLSCEQNLNHDAMYWYRQDPGQGLRLIYYSQIVNDFQKGDIAEGYSVSREKKESFPLTVTSAQKNPTAFYLCASSGGTILADTQYFGPGTRLTVL.

This clonotype was picked up a small number of times. This chain links TRBV18 with TRBJ2-5, with D unresolved. Germline CDR1 and CDR2: KGHSH and LQKENI. CDR3 length equals 14 residues. Trimming took 3 bases from V and 4 from J, leaving 12 bases between them. CDR3 sequence reads: CASSPTSPGETQYF. CDR3 coding DNA: TGTGCCAGCTCACCTACGAGTCCAGGAGAGACCCAGTACTTC.

The V gene is TRBV10-2, the J gene TRBJ2-7; TRBD1 matches 8 bases. Germline V gene sequence: CDR1 WSHSY, CDR2 SAAADI. The CDR3 extends over 14 amino acids. J lost 4 bases, V lost 3 bases, and 5 bases had no gene match. CDR3 in DNA: TGCGCCAGCAGTGAAGGCAGGGGGCCTTACGAGCAGTACTTC. This gives the protein CASSEGRGPYEQYF.

Only a few counts were recorded for this clonotype. This rearrangement joins TRBV6-1 to TRBJ1-1; D unresolved. Germline V gene lookup returns CDR1 MNHNS and CDR2 SASEGT. The CDR3 is 13 residues long. V was pared by 3 bases and J by 11 bases, with 16 bases between. The CDR3 nucleotides read TGTGCCAGCAGTGACGTTACTTGGGTTGATGCTTTCTTT. Its protein product is CASSDVTWVDAFF.

This clonotype occurred a few times. The chain carries TRBV7-9 and TRBJ2-1, with D maybe TRBD1 (5 bases). CDR3 length equals 11 residues. From germline, CDR1 is SEHNR and CDR2 FQNEAQ (reference sequence). Trimming took off 4 bases at V and 10 bases at J, with 8 bases between the two ends. Written as DNA, the CDR3 is TGTGCCAGCAGCTGGGGCCGGGAGCAGTTCTTC. Translating it yields CASSWGREQFF.

The table lists this clonotype with many counts. The rearrangement uses TRBV30 and TRBJ1-4; D is unresolved. CDR1 is GTSNPN and CDR2 is SVGIG in the germline V gene (reference sequence). The CDR3 sequence is 13 residues long. Trimming took off 1 base at V and 11 bases at J, with 14 bases between the two ends. The CDR3 region is CAWSEGYQRKLFF. In DNA, the CDR3 is TGTGCCTGGAGTGAGGGTTATCAGCGGAAACTGTTTTTT.

This clonotype was seen only a few times. The chain links TRBV7-9 to TRBJ1-1, with 8 bases matching TRBD1. J was trimmed by 11 bases and V by 0 bases; bases with no gene match: 14. The CDR3 covers 16 residues. Per germline, CDR1 SEHNR and CDR2 FQNEAQ (reference sequence). CDR3 nucleotides: TGTGCCAGCAGCTTAGCCGGGACAGGAGTATCAAGCCCGGCTTTCTTT. Translation: CASSLAGTGVSSPAFF.

This clonotype was counted at least ten times. The V and J genes are TRBV28 and TRBJ1-2; 9 bases are a match to TRBD1. This CDR3 region has 18 residues. After removal of 6 bases from V and 0 bases from J, the junction contained 14 bases not matched to a gene. The germline gives CDR1 MDHEN, CDR2 SYDVKM. CDR3 nucleotide sequence: TGTGCCAGCAGCCCTGTTGGGACAGGGAAAGATGCTAACTATGGCTACACCTTC. Translating it yields CASSPVGTGKDANYGYTF.

There are many counts of this clonotype. This chain links TRBV28 with TRBJ2-3; no clear D. The CDR3 is 14 amino acids. CDR1 and CDR2 from the germline V gene are MDHEN and SYDVKM. V shed 7 bases and J shed 2 bases, with 13 bases lying between them. CDR3 in DNA: TGTGCCAGCAACGAGTTAGTTCCCACAGATACGCAGTATTTT. Residues: CASNELVPTDTQYF.

Details on this clonotype: The junction departs from the called germline gene at one end, perhaps through a read error. The chain recombines TRBV5-1 with TRBJ2-7; TRBD2 is a possible D gene (5 bases). CDR3 size: 16 residues. From germline, CDR1 is SGHRS and CDR2 YFSETQ. CDR3 DNA: TGTGCCAGCGGCGTCACCGCGGGTAGTCTCTCCTACGAGCAGTACTTC. This encodes CASGVTAGSLSYEQYF.

This sequence joins TRBV6-1 and TRBJ1-5; maybe TRBD1 (6 bases). The germline V gene encodes CDR1 MNHNS and CDR2 SASEGT. The CDR3 loop spans 14 amino acids. V gave up 8 bases and J gave up 3 bases, with 14 bases separating them. CDR3 loop: CASEKGGANQPQHF. The CDR3 nucleotides are TGTGCCAGCGAAAAGGGGGGGGCCAATCAGCCCCAGCATTTT.

J is TRBJ1-1 and V is TRBV24-1, with 7 bases matching TRBD1. Germline CDR1 is KGHDR and CDR2 is SFDVKD. V shed 7 bases, J shed 2 bases, and the junction held 6 bases outside the gene matches. The CDR3 covers 14 residues. The CDR3 sequence is CATRAGTANTEAFF. For the CDR3, the DNA is TGTGCCACCAGGGCGGGGACAGCCAACACTGAAGCTTTCTTT.

This clonotype was detected a few times. The junction differs from germline at one of its ends, possibly a read error. V gene TRBV7-7 combines with J gene TRBJ2-1; D is possibly TRBD1 (6 bases). In germline, CDR1 is SSHAT, CDR2 FNYEAQ (reference sequence). CDR3 length equals 15 residues. The CDR3 sequence: CASSSLTGTSEKQFF. CDR3 nucleotide sequence: TGTGCTAGCAGCTCCCTAACCGGGACATCAGAGAAGCAGTTCTTC.

The sample holds many counts of this clonotype. The chain uses TRBV2 and TRBJ1-3, with 7 bases identical to TRBD1. The ends lost 5 bases at V and 10 bases at J; junction bases unmatched: 5. The CDR3 loop spans 12 amino acids. Germline V gene sequence: CDR1 SNHLY, CDR2 FYNNEI. The chain's CDR3 is CASSSTGVTIYF. In DNA, the CDR3 is TGTGCCAGCAGTTCCACAGGGGTAACCATATATTTT.

This clonotype was recorded at least ten times. J is TRBJ2-1 and V is TRBV29-1; no firm D call. This CDR3 contains 13 residues. V lost 4 bases to trimming and J lost 0 bases, with 7 bases between them. The germline V gene encodes CDR1 SQVTM and CDR2 ANQGSEA. Written as DNA, the CDR3 is TGCAGCGTTGTAGGCATCTCCTACAATGAGCAGTTCTTC. Encoded protein: CSVVGISYNEQFF.

This clonotype was counted many times. The chain joins TRBV2 to TRBJ1-1; perhaps TRBD1 as D (6 bases). In germline, CDR1 is SNHLY, CDR2 FYNNEI. Between the trimmed V and J ends, which lost 6 bases and 6 bases, there was a span of 20 bases. This CDR3 has 15 amino acids. The CDR3 DNA reads as TGTGCCAGCAGGCGGGGGGGGGCGAGGGGAGCTGAAGCTTTCTTT. This codes for CASRRGGARGAEAFF.

Only a few counts were recorded for this clonotype. A much larger clone lies a single base off, so this may be a read error. The chain is built from TRBV28 and TRBJ2-7; D may be TRBD1 or TRBD2 (5 bases each). The germline CDR1 and CDR2 sequences are MDHEN and SYDVKM. Trimming removed 5 bases at V and 5 bases at J, with 19 bases between. The CDR3 is made up of 15 amino acids. The CDR3 region is CASSPLLGTIHEQYF. The CDR3, as DNA: TGTGCCAGCAGTCCACTACTAGGGACGATCCACGAGCAGTACTTC. Filled out from reference TRBV28 and TRBJ2-7, the complete variable domain reads DVKVTQSSRYLVKRTGEKVFLECVQDMDHENMFWYRQDPGLGLRLIYFSYDVKMKEKGDIPEGYSVSREKKERFSLILESASTNQTSMYLCASSPLLGTIHEQYFGPGTRLTVT.

The sample holds many counts of this clonotype. This chain uses TRBV18 with TRBJ2-1; 10 bases align to TRBD1. Trimming took 4 bases from V and 0 from J; bases not matched to a gene: 6. Per germline, CDR1 KGHSH and CDR2 LQKENI. CDR3 length equals 17 residues. The DNA of the CDR3 is TGTGCCAGCTCACTACGCAGACAGGGGGCCTCCTACAATGAGCAGTTCTTC. This gives the protein CASSLRRQGASYNEQFF.

This clonotype was seen repeatedly, ten times or more. This chain joins TRBV7-2 and TRBJ2-2; D gene ambiguous. V was pared by 1 base and J by 2 bases, with 5 bases between. This CDR3 spans 14 amino acids. From germline, CDR1 is SGHTA and CDR2 FQGNSA. The CDR3 loop is CASSLVPNTGELFF. The CDR3, as DNA: TGTGCCAGCAGCTTAGTGCCAAACACCGGGGAGCTGTTTTTT. Drawing the rest from reference TRBV7-2 and TRBJ2-2, the complete variable domain is GAGVSQSPSNKVTEKGKDVELRCDPISGHTALYWYRQSLGQGLEFLIYFQGNSAPDKSGLPSDRFSAERTGGSVSTLTIQRTQQEDSAVYLCASSLVPNTGELFFGEGSRLTVL.

In this sample, this clonotype turned up a few times. The chain carries TRBV7-9 and TRBJ1-4; the D gene is possibly TRBD1 (5 bases). Germline V CDR1 and CDR2: SEHNR, FQNEAQ (reference sequence). V shed 5 bases and J shed 7 bases, with 14 bases lying between them. The CDR3 length is 14 residues. The CDR3 is CASSRDGGPEKLFF. In nucleotides, the CDR3 is TGTGCCAGCAGCCGGGACGGAGGGCCTGAAAAACTGTTTTTT. Together with reference TRBV7-9 and TRBJ1-4, the CDR3 gives the full variable domain: DTGVSQNPRHKITKRGQNVTFRCDPISEHNRLYWYRQTLGQGPEFLTYFQNEAQLEKSRLLSDRFSAERPKGSFSTLEIQRTEQGDSAMYLCASSRDGGPEKLFFGSGTQLSVL.

The table lists this clonotype with many counts. The gene calls are TRBV20-1 and TRBJ1-2; TRBD1 matches at 8 bases. Germline V lookup: CDR1 DFQATT, CDR2 SNEGSKA (reference sequence). Trimming cost V 6 bases and J 2 bases; bases outside gene matches: 11. The CDR3 totals 15 residues. DNA for the CDR3: TGCAGTGCCCAGGGGGGACAGGAGAACAACTATGGCTACACCTTC. Amino acids: CSAQGGQENNYGYTF.

This clonotype was detected a few times. This sequence joins TRBV28 and TRBJ1-4, with D possibly being TRBD1 (6 bases). Deletions cut 2 bases from V and 5 bases from J, with 15 bases between. The CDR3 is 16 amino acids. Germline loops: CDR1 MDHEN, CDR2 SYDVKM. In DNA, the CDR3 is TGTGCCAGCAGTTTAAACGGTCCAGGGGCAAATGAAAAACTGTTTTTT. Translated: CASSLNGPGANEKLFF.

Concerning this clonotype itself: This may be a read error, as it is one base from a much larger clone. This chain joins TRBV30 and TRBJ1-2; D is unclear. Germline assignment: CDR1 GTSNPN and CDR2 SVGIG (reference sequence). The CDR3 runs to 13 residues. The CDR3 DNA is TGTGCCTGGAGGGCAGAAACTAACTATGGCTACGCCTTC. Translated, it gives CAWRAETNYGYAF. The whole variable domain, remainder taken from reference TRBV30 and TRBJ1-2, is SQTIHQWPATLVQPVGSPLSLECTVEGTSNPNLYWYRQAAGRGLQLLFYSVGIGQISSEVPQNLSASRPQDRQFILSSKKLLLSDSGFYLCAWRAETNYGYAFGSGTRLTVV.

The chain employs TRBV10-3 and TRBJ2-3; TRBD1 aligns across 7 bases. The germline V gene encodes CDR1 ENHRY and CDR2 SYGVKD. The CDR3 has 13 amino acids. J lost 3 bases, V lost 8 bases, and 5 bases had no gene match. CDR3 residues: CAIQQGRTDTQYF. The CDR3 DNA is TGTGCCATCCAACAGGGGCGGACAGATACGCAGTATTTT.

At least ten counts were recorded for this clonotype. The CDR3 is CSARPPMWETQYF. CDR3 DNA: TGCAGTGCTAGACCTCCAATGTGGGAGACCCAGTACTTC. The chain carries TRBV20-1 and TRBJ2-5; no reliable D call. In germline, CDR1 is DFQATT, CDR2 SNEGSKA (reference sequence). CDR3 length: 13 amino acids. Trimming removed 2 bases from V and 5 bases from J, with 12 bases in between.

Many counts were recorded for this clonotype. The gene calls are TRBV12-3 or TRBV12-4 and TRBJ1-2, with D possibly matching TRBD1 (6 bases). Trimming stripped 1 base from V and 7 bases from J, with 13 bases between. The CDR3 covers 14 residues. For the CDR3, the DNA is TGTGCCAGCAGTTTAGGGTCGGGGGGCAGTGGCTACACCTTC. Amino acids: CASSLGSGGSGYTF.

CDR3 DNA: TGTGCCAGCAGCTTAGATAGCGGGGTTGGATACGAGCAGTACTTC. Its translation is CASSLDSGVGYEQYF. The chain couples TRBV11-2 to TRBJ2-7; the match to TRBD2 covers 8 bases. The CDR3 totals 15 residues. The J segment lost 4 bases and the V segment lost 0 bases, leaving 5 bases of the junction unmatched. Germline CDR1 reads SGHAT; CDR2 reads FQNNGV.

This clonotype turned up a few times. This chain links TRBV6-1 with TRBJ1-2; D might be TRBD1 (6 bases). Germline V CDR1 and CDR2: MNHNS, SASEGT. V was cut by 8 bases and J by 7 bases, with 17 bases left in between. The CDR3 extends over 13 amino acids. CDR3 region: CASRQQGKFGYTF. Here the CDR3 DNA reads TGTGCCAGCCGTCAACAGGGAAAGTTTGGCTACACCTTC.

This clonotype occurred many times. Germline and junction disagree at one end, which may indicate a read error. The chain couples TRBV7-3 to TRBJ2-5, with TRBD1 as a possible D gene (6 bases). Germline loops: CDR1 SGHTA, CDR2 FQGTGA. CDR3 length: 12 residues. The CDR3 DNA follows: TGTGCCAGCAGCGTCGACAGGCGCGTGCTGAACTTC. It is translated as CASSVDRRVLNF.

The chain is built from TRBV7-3 and TRBJ1-1; 9 positions agree with TRBD1. Germline trimming cut 5 bases from V and 1 base from J; bases unmatched to any gene: 17. Germline assignment: CDR1 SGHTA and CDR2 FQGTGA. The length of the CDR3 is 19 residues. The CDR3 loop reads CASSLPKTTGGLSNTEAFF. The DNA of the CDR3 is TGTGCCAGCAGCCTTCCCAAAACGACAGGGGGTCTTTCGAACACTGAAGCTTTCTTT. Supplemented by reference TRBV7-3 and TRBJ1-1, the full variable domain reads GAGVSQTPSNKVTEKGKYVELRCDPISGHTALYWYRQSLGQGPEFLIYFQGTGAADDSGLPNDRFFAVRPEGSVSTLKIQRTERGDSAVYLCASSLPKTTGGLSNTEAFFGQGTRLTVV.

In the case of this clonotype: This sequence may be a read error, since a much larger clone differs from it by one base. The CDR3 region is CASRIKAVINYEQYF. CDR3 bases: TGTGCCAGCAGAATTAAAGCGGTGATCAACTACGAGCAGTACTTC. The V gene is TRBV28, the J gene TRBJ2-7; a weak D match, TRBD2 (5 bases). V dropped 6 bases and J dropped 3 bases, with 18 bases sitting between them. CDR1 and CDR2 (germline): MDHEN, SYDVKM. The CDR3 is made up of 15 amino acids.